This note documents a single TCR beta chain sequence. Its antigen is still unknown. No much larger clone is present one base from it, and per-base qualities are unavailable. The time point label corresponds to: approximately 25 months on ibrutinib. Approximately 2 micrograms of genomic DNA were extracted from cryopreserved PBMCs for TCR beta library preparation. Longitudinal blood samples from CLL patients on ibrutinib monotherapy underwent high-throughput TCR beta sequencing. The patients took part in an open-label, single-center phase 2 trial of ibrutinib monotherapy. Its CDR3 holds 15 amino acids, cysteine through phenylalanine. Of the read, only the CDR3 DNA is kept; its 45 bases are in frame from base 1. Per the germline V gene (reference sequence), MNHNY is the CDR1 and SVGAGI is the CDR2. The V end gives up 6 bases and the J end 5 bases, leaving 8 bases in the junction not matched to a gene.

The goal of deep resolution MiSeq sequencing was a depth between 1 in 1 million and 1 in 200,000 T cells, and coverage averaged 10x per clonotype. The immunoSEQ hsTCRB Kit was used to generate TCR beta libraries. The paper's data handling went like this. ImmunoSEQ Data Assistant and ImmunoSEQ Analyzer were used for data analysis, and V, D and J genes were assigned according to IMGT definitions. Clonality, which ranges from 0 to 1, was calculated by subtracting the normalized Shannon entropy of productive rearrangement frequencies from one. Public clonotype analysis was restricted to overrepresented clonotypes comprising at least 0.05% of each patient's repertoire. Repertoires from some twelve age-matched healthy donors in immuneACCESS were used as clonality controls. Entries here come from immuneACCESS through TCRdb and include only in-frame sequences with V and J called. Some clones fail to appear in such tables; in the studies checked, an unresolved V gene covers under half of the shortfall, and the cause of the remainder is unknown. V, J and clone size are taken as reported in that table, and D and trimming were inferred from the DNA itself. Across this sample there are 140,000 to 150,000 clones, with 76% seen only once. In total, the top ten clones hold about 5% of the sample.

The data were taken from a study of cytotoxic CD8 clonotypes in ibrutinib-treated CLL listed by TCRdb under 2021. In terms of the full investigation: The cohort was composed of under 12 relapsed/refractory and fewer than 16 treatment-naive patients; IGHV unmutated status was identified in 17 to 18 patients. Cryopreserved peripheral blood mononuclear cells were collected before treatment, at response, and at either disease progression or sustained remission. Samples at response were collected after a median of around twelve months of treatment, with a range of roughly 6 to 36 months. Of the roughly 86 participants in the trial, about two dozen had longitudinal samples available. On average, each sample had roughly 230,000 productive templates and tens of thousands of productive rearrangements. Every sample from remission and from progressive disease was obtained while the patients were still on ibrutinib. Partial responses were observed in about 25 patients and complete responses in 2; after a median follow-up of around 68 months, remission was maintained in approximately 14 patients and progression was observed in approximately 12. Broader findings and caveats from the paper: An increase in clonality was observed at ibrutinib response, with clonality remaining stable during sustained remission and falling back toward baseline at progression. Sampling times were not matched between sustained-remission and progressing patients, and lymph node repertoires were not studied. Public clonotypes were rare and either shrank or stayed stable during treatment, and the rise in clonality at ibrutinib response reflected expansion of private clonotypes. Baseline clonality exceeded that of age-matched healthy donors and correlated strongly with circulating CD8+ T-cell counts.

The source of this sequence is a human donor with chronic lymphocytic leukemia. The chain joins TRBV6-6 to TRBJ2-1, with TRBD1 matching 9 junction bases. The material was PBMCs, obtained after 24 months of ibrutinib treatment. The CDR3 protein: CASRRSGQGDNEQFF. The DNA sequence follows: TGTGCCAGCAGGCGCTCGGGACAGGGAGACAATGAGCAGTTCTTC.